Sequencing of this T cell receptor (beta chain) was carried out in a study of metastatic and nonmetastatic thyroid tumors. Study conclusions and caveats: When malignant thyroid tumors were compared with benign nodules, TCR beta diversity was reportedly significantly higher in the malignant tumors. This held in both blood and tumor samples.

This clone appeared many times. Antigen specificity is unknown. No patient received treatment before thyroid surgery. V was pared by 0 bases and J by 2 bases, with 3 bases of the junction left unmatched. Germline V gene sequence: CDR1 SGHKS, CDR2 YYEKEE (reference sequence). This CDR3 region has 16 residues. TCRdb recomputed clones from the PCR reads via MiXCR. Of fewer than 100,000 clones in the sample, about 16% are singletons; the top ten hold roughly 4%. Sample: blood. The chain couples TRBV5-5 to TRBJ2-7, with TRBD2 matching over 12 bases. This receptor was identified in a female donor with papillary thyroid cancer or a benign thyroid nodule (not recorded which). Some clones in this sample may be carry-over from other donors' samples. In DNA, the CDR3 is TGTGCCAGCAGCTTGGGACTAGCGGGGGCCCCCTACGAGCAGTACTTC. The encoded protein is CASSLGLAGAPYEQYF.